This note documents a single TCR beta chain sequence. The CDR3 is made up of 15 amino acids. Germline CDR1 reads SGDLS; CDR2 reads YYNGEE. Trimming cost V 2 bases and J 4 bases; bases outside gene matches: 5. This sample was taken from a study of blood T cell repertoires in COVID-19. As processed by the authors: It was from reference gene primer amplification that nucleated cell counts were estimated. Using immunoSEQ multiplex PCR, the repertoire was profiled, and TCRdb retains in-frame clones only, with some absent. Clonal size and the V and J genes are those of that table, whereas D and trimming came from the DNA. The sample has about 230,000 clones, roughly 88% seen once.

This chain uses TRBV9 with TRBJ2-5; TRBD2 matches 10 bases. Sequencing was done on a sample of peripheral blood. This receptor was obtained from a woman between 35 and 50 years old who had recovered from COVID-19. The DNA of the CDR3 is TGTGCCAGCAGCGTTGAGCGGGGGGGCCCAGAGACCCAGTACTTC. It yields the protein CASSVERGGPETQYF.